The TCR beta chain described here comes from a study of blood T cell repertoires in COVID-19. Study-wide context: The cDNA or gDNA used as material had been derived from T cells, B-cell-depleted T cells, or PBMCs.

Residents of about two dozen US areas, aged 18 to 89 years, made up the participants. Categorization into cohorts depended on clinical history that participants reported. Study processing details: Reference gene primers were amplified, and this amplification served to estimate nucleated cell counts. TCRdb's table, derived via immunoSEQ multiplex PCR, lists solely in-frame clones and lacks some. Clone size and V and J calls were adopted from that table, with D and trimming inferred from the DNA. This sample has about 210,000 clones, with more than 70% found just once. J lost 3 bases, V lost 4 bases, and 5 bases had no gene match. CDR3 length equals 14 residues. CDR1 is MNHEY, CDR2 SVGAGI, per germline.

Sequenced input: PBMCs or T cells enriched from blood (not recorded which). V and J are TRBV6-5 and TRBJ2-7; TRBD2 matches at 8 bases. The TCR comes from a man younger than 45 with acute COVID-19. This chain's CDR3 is CASSSGGVVYEQYF. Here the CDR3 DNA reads TGTGCCAGCAGTTCCGGGGGGGTAGTCTACGAGCAGTACTTC.